This entry concerns a single T cell receptor (beta chain). The V gene's germline CDR1 is KGHSH and CDR2 LQKENI. The CDR3 is made up of 16 amino acids. V lost 0 bases and J lost 2, with 11 bases in between. The data belong to a study of T cells in narcolepsy. Generated by immunoSEQ multiplex PCR, the TCRdb table keeps only in-frame clones and is missing some. Of 25,000 to 35,000 clones listed, 79% were seen once; the top ten hold roughly 6.8%. The TCR comes from a human donor in good health. J is TRBJ1-3 and V is TRBV18, with D unresolved. Sequenced input: memory (CD45RA-) CD4+ T cells from blood. CDR3: CASSPPGSTTGNTIYF. CDR3 nucleotides: TGTGCCAGCTCACCACCTGGATCGACGACTGGAAACACCATATATTTT.